This entry lists 28 T cell receptor beta chains sequenced from one sample in a study of blood T cell repertoires in COVID-19. Profiled with immunoSEQ multiplex PCR; TCRdb holds only in-frame clones, not every one. The sample has approximately 360,000 clones, roughly four fifths seen once. The sequenced sample was PBMCs or T cells enriched from blood (not recorded which). These receptors were taken from a woman between 45 and 65 years old who had recovered from COVID-19.

This clone was found once. The chain uses TRBV27 and TRBJ1-2; TRBD1 is a possible D gene (5 bases). The germline V gene has CDR1 MNHEY and CDR2 SMNVEV (reference sequence). The CDR3 contains 13 residues. V lost 0 bases and J lost 11, with 13 bases in between. The CDR3 loop reads CASSLSRGRGYTF. The CDR3 nucleotides are TGTGCCAGCAGTTTATCTAGGGGCCGGGGGTACACCTTC.

The chain couples TRBV11-2 to TRBJ1-4; no reliable D call. V dropped 5 bases and J dropped 4 bases, with 14 bases sitting between them. This CDR3 has 15 residues. Germline V gene sequence: CDR1 SGHAT, CDR2 FQNNGV. The CDR3 spells CASSLWSDYNEKLFF. The CDR3 DNA is TGTGCCAGCAGCCTATGGAGTGACTATAATGAAAAACTGTTTTTT.

The CDR3 loop is CASRPQGGTNQPQHF. In DNA, the CDR3 is TGTGCCAGCAGGCCACAGGGGGGGACGAATCAGCCCCAGCATTTT. The chain recombines TRBV27 with TRBJ1-5; 8 positions match TRBD1. V lost 6 bases and J lost 4; bases outside the gene matches: 8. Per germline, CDR1 MNHEY and CDR2 SMNVEV (reference sequence). The CDR3 extends over 15 amino acids.

The rearrangement joins TRBV6-5 to TRBJ1-5; D call uncertain. Trimming stripped 2 bases from V and 0 bases from J, with 8 bases between. The CDR3 sequence is 15 residues long. The germline V gene has CDR1 MNHEY and CDR2 SVGAGI. DNA for the CDR3: TGTGCCAGCAGTTACGGTACAGTTAGCAATCAGCCCCAGCATTTT. As protein: CASSYGTVSNQPQHF.

The chain is built from TRBV6-5 and TRBJ1-2, with D tentatively TRBD1 (5 bases). This CDR3 is 12 amino acids long. Looked up from germline, CDR1 is MNHEY and CDR2 is SVGAGI. Trimming stripped 6 bases from V and 2 bases from J, with 7 bases between. The CDR3 sequence is CASRGQNYGYTF. CDR3 DNA sequence: TGTGCCAGCAGGGGGCAGAACTATGGCTACACCTTC.

The gene calls are TRBV28 and TRBJ2-1; perhaps TRBD2 as D (6 bases). From germline, CDR1 is MDHEN and CDR2 SYDVKM. The CDR3 loop spans 16 amino acids. Trimming stripped 6 bases from V and 0 bases from J, with 15 bases between. The CDR3 reads CASRGNRDFSYNEQFF. In DNA, the CDR3 is TGTGCCAGCAGAGGCAACCGGGACTTCTCCTACAATGAGCAGTTCTTC.

The chain couples TRBV19 to TRBJ2-6, with 8 bases that match TRBD1. CDR1 and CDR2 (germline): LNHDA, SQIVND (reference sequence). V was pared by 5 bases and J by 1 base, with 7 bases of the junction left unmatched. The CDR3 consists of 17 residues. In nucleotides, the CDR3 is TGTGCCAGTAGTTCTTTGGACAGGGCATCTGGGGCCAACGTCCTGACTTTC. Residues: CASSSLDRASGANVLTF. The whole variable domain, remainder taken from reference TRBV19 and TRBJ2-6, is DGGITQSPKYLFRKEGQNVTLSCEQNLNHDAMYWYRQDPGQGLRLIYYSQIVNDFQKGDIAEGYSVSREKKESFPLTVTSAQKNPTAFYLCASSSLDRASGANVLTFGAGSRLTVL.

The chain recombines TRBV5-1 with TRBJ1-1; no clear D gene. With 3 bases removed from V and 6 bases from J, the gap between germline ends came to 6 bases. This CDR3 comprises 11 residues. Looked up from germline, CDR1 is SGHRS and CDR2 is YFSETQ. CDR3 bases: TGCGCCAGCAGCTCAGTCGCTGAAGCTTTCTTT. It translates to CASSSVAEAFF.

The CDR3 here is CASSPFVGGNEKLFF. CDR3 sequence (DNA): TGTGCCAGCAGCCCCTTTGTAGGGGGAAATGAAAAACTGTTTTTT. V usage is TRBV28 and J usage is TRBJ1-4; a possible D gene is TRBD1 (6 bases). This CDR3 contains 15 residues. The V and J ends lost 6 bases and 5 bases respectively, with 16 bases between them. The germline V gene encodes CDR1 MDHEN and CDR2 SYDVKM.

This clone has only a few counts. This rearrangement joins TRBV27 to TRBJ1-6; D may be TRBD1 (5 bases). V lost 8 bases and J lost 0, with 14 bases in between. Germline assignment: CDR1 MNHEY and CDR2 SMNVEV (reference sequence). The CDR3 spans 16 residues. The chain's CDR3 is CASQRDGSSYNSPLHF. CDR3 DNA sequence: TGTGCCAGCCAACGGGACGGGAGCTCCTATAATTCACCCCTCCACTTT.

The gene calls are TRBV27 and TRBJ2-1; D is undetermined. V was pared by 3 bases and J by 3 bases, with 15 bases between. The CDR3 covers 16 residues. Germline V lookup: CDR1 MNHEY, CDR2 SMNVEV (reference sequence). Written as DNA, the CDR3 is TGTGCCAGCAGTTTTATCGCCGGAGCCAACTACAATGAGCAGTTCTTC. Its protein product is CASSFIAGANYNEQFF.

J is TRBJ2-7 and V is TRBV7-2; 7 bases agree with TRBD2. V was clipped by 5 bases and J by 4 bases; unmatched bases: 11. Germline V gene data show CDR1 as SGHTA and CDR2 as FQGNSA. There are 15 residues in the CDR3. The CDR3 protein is CASSLSRGSWYEQYF. CDR3 DNA sequence: TGTGCCAGCAGCCTGTCGCGCGGGAGTTGGTACGAGCAGTACTTC.

The V call is TRBV10-1, the J call TRBJ1-4; D ambiguous. CDR3 length equals 14 residues. Germline CDR1 WNHNN, CDR2 SYGVQD (reference sequence). The V end was cut by 8 bases, the J end by 8 bases, with 18 bases between. CDR3 sequence: CASLNPNPKEKLFF. DNA for the CDR3: TGCGCCAGCCTAAACCCCAACCCAAAGGAAAAACTGTTTTTT.

V gene TRBV6-5 combines with J gene TRBJ2-1; 10 bases are a match to TRBD2. The J segment lost 10 bases and the V segment lost 8 bases, leaving 11 bases of the junction unmatched. CDR1 and CDR2 (germline): MNHEY, SVGAGI. The CDR3 runs 14 residues. The chain's CDR3 is CASQLLGLANEQFF. For the CDR3, the DNA is TGTGCCAGCCAACTCTTGGGACTAGCGAACGAGCAGTTCTTC.

This clone was seen a handful of times. This sequence joins TRBV5-6 and TRBJ2-1, with 7 bases fitting TRBD1. The CDR3 loop spans 15 amino acids. Germline lookup yields CDR1 SGHDT and CDR2 YYEEEE. After removal of 2 bases from V and 5 bases from J, the junction contained 7 bases not matched to a gene. The CDR3 bases are TGTGCCAGCAGCTTAATAGGGGGCCGTAACAATGAGCAGTTCTTC. This codes for CASSLIGGRNNEQFF.

The rearrangement uses TRBV2 and TRBJ1-1, with 7 nucleotides matching TRBD1. The germline V gene encodes CDR1 SNHLY and CDR2 FYNNEI. The J segment lost 0 bases and the V segment lost 1 base, leaving 2 bases of the junction unmatched. CDR3 length: 15 residues. CDR3 coding DNA: TGTGCCAGCAGTGAAGGGGGACAGCTGAACACTGAAGCTTTCTTT. Translation gives CASSEGGQLNTEAFF.

The rearrangement uses TRBV9 and TRBJ1-3; the match to TRBD1 covers 8 bases. CDR3 length: 15 residues. Germline V gene sequence: CDR1 SGDLS, CDR2 YYNGEE. Trimming removed 3 bases from V and 4 bases from J; junction bases left unmatched: 6. CDR3 nucleotide sequence: TGTGCCAGCAGCGCAGACAGGGGTGCCGGAAACACCATATATTTT. Protein sequence: CASSADRGAGNTIYF.

The chain has TRBV9 and TRBJ1-2; 9 bases fit TRBD1. Germline V lookup: CDR1 SGDLS, CDR2 YYNGEE. V was pared by 3 bases and J by 5 bases, with 8 bases of the junction left unmatched. This CDR3 comprises 15 residues. The DNA of the CDR3 is TGTGCCAGCAGCGAGGGGACAGGGACCATTTATGGCTACACCTTC. Translated: CASSEGTGTIYGYTF.

This clone showed up just a few times. This sequence joins TRBV7-2 and TRBJ1-2; D may be TRBD1 (5 bases). This CDR3 region has 15 residues. With 7 bases removed from V and 0 bases from J, the gap between germline ends came to 15 bases. Germline V lookup: CDR1 SGHTA, CDR2 FQGNSA. CDR3 protein: CASNSQGISNYGYTF. The CDR3 DNA reads TGTGCCAGCAACAGTCAGGGTATTTCTAACTATGGCTACACCTTC.

The chain has TRBV19 and TRBJ2-2; perhaps TRBD1 as D (6 bases). Germline V lookup: CDR1 LNHDA, CDR2 SQIVND (reference sequence). Deletions cut 8 bases from V and 1 base from J, with 11 bases between. This CDR3 region has 14 residues. The CDR3 reads CASRQDLNTGELFF. CDR3 nucleotides: TGTGCCAGTCGACAGGACTTGAACACCGGGGAGCTGTTTTTT.

This sequence joins TRBV4-1 and TRBJ1-5, with D uncertain. The V gene lost 3 bases and the J gene lost 0 bases, with 9 bases spanning the gap. Germline CDR1 is MGHRA and CDR2 is YSYEKL. CDR3 size: 15 residues. CDR3 sequence (DNA): TGCGCCAGCAGCCACGGGCGGGATAGCAATCAGCCCCAGCATTTT. Translation: CASSHGRDSNQPQHF.

This clone appeared a few times. This chain's CDR3 is CASSYSYRGNQPQHF. The CDR3 DNA follows: TGTGCCAGCAGTTACTCTTACAGGGGCAATCAGCCCCAGCATTTT. V is TRBV6-2 or TRBV6-3 and J is TRBJ1-5, with D tentatively TRBD1 (6 bases). V was shortened by 0 bases and J by 2 bases, with 8 bases between the two germline ends. The length of the CDR3 is 15 residues. Germline V gene data show CDR1 as MNHEY and CDR2 as SVGEGT.

The chain joins TRBV12-3 or TRBV12-4 to TRBJ2-1, with TRBD2 matching over 10 bases. CDR3 length: 13 amino acids. V lost 6 bases to trimming and J lost 12 bases; unmatched junction nucleotides: 8. CDR3 DNA sequence: TGTGCCAGCAGATCTAGCGGGAGAAGCCCGCAGTTCTTC. Residues: CASRSSGRSPQFF.

This clone was picked up a small number of times. Distinct nucleotide sequences in the sample also encode this CDR3. This chain links TRBV30 with TRBJ1-4; D is undetermined. Germline V gene sequence: CDR1 GTSNPN, CDR2 SVGIG (reference sequence). V was cut by 1 base and J by 3 bases, with 6 bases left in between. This CDR3 is built from 13 residues. The DNA of the CDR3 is TGTGCCTGGAGTGGTGGGCCTAATGAAAAACTGTTTTTT. It codes for CAWSGGPNEKLFF.

This chain uses TRBV6-4 with TRBJ2-3; D might be TRBD1 (6 bases). The CDR3 runs 17 residues. The V and J ends lost 3 bases and 2 bases respectively, with 18 bases between them. Per germline, CDR1 MRHNA and CDR2 SNTAGT. The CDR3: CASSELAGVEFTDTQYF. The CDR3 nucleotides read TGTGCCAGCAGTGAGTTGGCAGGGGTCGAATTCACAGATACGCAGTATTTT.

The V call is TRBV5-1, the J call TRBJ2-2; perhaps TRBD1 as D (6 bases). The CDR3 extends over 14 amino acids. The germline CDR1 and CDR2 sequences are SGHRS and YFSETQ. With 4 bases removed from V and 8 bases from J, the gap between germline ends came to 15 bases. The CDR3 sequence is CASSPNRVAGELFF. CDR3 bases: TGCGCCAGCAGCCCCAACAGGGTCGCGGGGGAGCTGTTTTTT. The variable domain in full, completed from reference TRBV5-1 and TRBJ2-2, reads KAGVTQTPRYLIKTRGQQVTLSCSPISGHRSVSWYQQTPGQGLQFLFEYFSETQRNKGNFPGRFSGRQFSNSRSEMNVSTLELGDSALYLCASSPNRVAGELFFGEGSRLTVL.

A few counts support this clone. The chain combines TRBV23-1 with TRBJ1-1, with TRBD1 as a possible D gene (6 bases). TRBV23-1 has ORF status, its function being uncertain. The CDR3 totals 16 residues. Between the trimmed V and J ends, which lost 0 bases and 5 bases, there was a span of 16 bases. This chain's CDR3 is CASSQSVGGRGTEAFF. In DNA form, the CDR3 reads TGCGCCAGCAGTCAATCGGTAGGGGGTAGGGGAACTGAAGCTTTCTTT.

The chain links TRBV5-1 to TRBJ2-1; possibly TRBD2 for D (6 bases). This CDR3 region has 15 residues. V was shortened by 4 bases and J by 4 bases, with 15 bases between the two germline ends. Germline-derived CDR1 and CDR2 are SGHRS and YFSETQ. CDR3 sequence (DNA): TGCGCCAGCAGCAATCTCGGGACTCCATACAATGAGCAGTTCTTC. Residues: CASSNLGTPYNEQFF.